Detailed here is one TCR beta chain. Its antigen remains unknown. TCRdb fed the reads into MiXCR, producing one record per CDR3 protein. The top ten hold roughly 10% of the sample, which has 450,000 to 600,000 distinct CDR3 sequences, 11% seen once. The data are from a study of T cell repertoires in cytomegalovirus infection. The overall study: Evidence of both CMV infection and a matching HLA type came from public TCR beta signatures.

Study-wide findings and caveats: The ex vivo response was dominated by HLA-C-restricted CMV-specific TCR beta clonotypes. Summed frequency of public TCR beta families distinguished CMV carriers with the relevant HLA.

The germline V gene encodes CDR1 KGHSH and CDR2 LQKENI. The CDR3 length is 15 residues. V lost 6 bases to trimming and J lost 1 base, with 15 bases between them. The J gene is TRBJ2-5, the V gene TRBV18, with D perhaps assigned TRBD1 or TRBD2 (5 bases each). The source material was PBMCs. The clonotype was recovered from a human donor in good health (CMV status not recorded). Some clones in this sample may be carry-over from other donors' samples. The CDR3 sequence is CASSRDGRPQETQYF. CDR3 nucleotides: TGTGCCAGCTCCCGGGACGGCCGGCCCCAAGAGACCCAGTACTTC.